One and the same sample provided the 10 T cell receptor beta chains below, sequenced in a study of blood T cells in healthy people across ages. Combining a sample-barcoded 5' primer with a J-beta primer mix, a second PCR ran for 7 to 11 cycles. TCRdb passed the 5' RACE reads through MiXCR, listing each CDR3 protein once. The sample contains some 900,000 distinct CDR3 sequences, roughly 43% of which appear only once. The sequencing sample was made of blood. The receptors derive from a man in his thirties or forties in good health.

This clonotype was counted only a few times. The rearrangement links TRBV21-1 to TRBJ2-5; the tabulated D call, TRBD1, remains unverified against the DNA. TRBV21-1 is listed as a pseudogene. CDR3 size: 16 residues. The CDR3 bases are TGTGCCAGCATCGCCTCCCAGGTGGGGGGGCCTGAGACCCAGTACTTC. Translated, it gives CASIASQVGGPETQYF.

The DNA of the CDR3 is TGTGCCAGCAGCTTGCACACACTCTACAATGAGCAGTTCTTC. Translation: CASSLHTLYNEQFF. This chain links TRBV5-7 with TRBJ2-1; no firm D call. TRBV5-7 is treated as an ORF (open reading frame) with a function not yet certain. The CDR3 covers 14 residues. The ends were cut back, 1 base at V and 3 bases at J, with 8 bases in the middle.

This clonotype was seen ten or more times. This chain connects TRBV27 to TRBJ2-5, with D unclear. Trimming pared 2 bases from V and 0 bases from J, leaving 7 bases between. The CDR3 loop spans 14 amino acids. CDR1 is MNHEY and CDR2 is SMNVEV in the germline V gene (reference sequence). This CDR3 reads CASSLTRYQETQYF. The CDR3 nucleotides read TGTGCCAGCAGTTTAACACGTTACCAAGAGACCCAGTACTTC.

The chain employs TRBV7-2 and TRBJ2-7; D is possibly TRBD1 or TRBD2 (6 bases each). The CDR3 runs 14 residues. CDR1 and CDR2 (germline): SGHTA, FQGNSA. V lost 5 bases and J 4 bases, leaving 15 bases between the germline ends. CDR3 nucleotide sequence: TGTGCCAGCAGCGTAGGGGGGACTGAGTACGAGCAGTACTTC. It encodes CASSVGGTEYEQYF.

There are many counts of this clonotype. This chain joins TRBV29-1 and TRBJ1-4; TRBD1 aligns across 7 bases. Trimming at V came to 4 bases and at J to 3 bases, leaving 5 bases not matched to a gene. The CDR3 totals 14 residues. Per germline, CDR1 SQVTM and CDR2 ANQGSEA. DNA of the CDR3: TGCAGCGTTGGTGCCGACAGGGCTAATGAAAAACTGTTTTTT. Its translation: CSVGADRANEKLFF. Based on the CDR3 plus reference TRBV29-1 and TRBJ1-4, the full variable domain is SAVISQKPSRDICQRGTSLTIQCQVDSQVTMMFWYRQQPGQSLTLIATANQGSEATYESGFVIDKFPISRPNLTFSTLTVSNMSPEDSSIYLCSVGADRANEKLFFGSGTQLSVL.

This clonotype was seen only a few times. This chain's CDR3 is CASSQDGVGGGPYNEQFF. The CDR3 nucleotides read TGTGCCAGCAGCCAAGATGGTGTAGGGGGGGGCCCCTACAATGAGCAGTTCTTC. This sequence joins TRBV3-1 and TRBJ2-1, with D possibly TRBD2 on 7 matching bases. The CDR3 length is 18 residues. The V end was cut by 0 bases, the J end by 2 bases, with 17 bases between. In germline, CDR1 is LGHDT, CDR2 YNNKEL (reference sequence).

This clonotype has only a few counts. V usage is TRBV2 and J usage is TRBJ1-2; D is undetermined. CDR1 is SNHLY and CDR2 is FYNNEI in the germline V gene. The V end was cut by 0 bases, the J end by 8 bases, with 13 bases between. The CDR3 runs to 14 residues. The CDR3 protein is CASSEARKAEGYTF. In nucleotides, the CDR3 is TGTGCCAGCAGTGAAGCGCGTAAAGCGGAGGGCTACACCTTC.

The chain combines TRBV5-1 with TRBJ1-2; tentatively, D is TRBD1 (6 bases). Trimming took off 10 bases at V and 7 bases at J, with 20 bases between the two ends. Per the germline V gene, CDR1 is SGHRS and CDR2 is YFSETQ. CDR3 length: 13 residues. The CDR3 coding sequence is TGCGCCCCCCCTTACCCCAGGGGAAGTGGCTACACCTTC. This encodes CAPPYPRGSGYTF.

At least ten counts were recorded for this clonotype. This rearrangement joins TRBV4-3 to TRBJ2-5, with D perhaps given as TRBD1 or TRBD2 (6 bases each). Trimming pared 0 bases from V and 2 bases from J, leaving 16 bases between. Germline CDR1 is LGHNA and CDR2 is YSLEER. The CDR3 sequence is 17 residues long. The CDR3 region is CASSQERGGYLQETQYF. CDR3 coding DNA: TGCGCCAGCAGCCAAGAGCGAGGGGGGTACTTACAAGAGACCCAGTACTTC.

The chain links TRBV9 to TRBJ2-7, with D maybe TRBD1 (6 bases). CDR3 length: 15 amino acids. CDR1 SGDLS and CDR2 YYNGEE come from the germline V gene. The V end was cut by 4 bases, the J end by 0 bases, with 14 bases between. The CDR3 reads CASSTSGQSSYEQYF. The CDR3 nucleotides are TGTGCCAGCAGCACCTCAGGACAGAGCTCCTACGAGCAGTACTTC.